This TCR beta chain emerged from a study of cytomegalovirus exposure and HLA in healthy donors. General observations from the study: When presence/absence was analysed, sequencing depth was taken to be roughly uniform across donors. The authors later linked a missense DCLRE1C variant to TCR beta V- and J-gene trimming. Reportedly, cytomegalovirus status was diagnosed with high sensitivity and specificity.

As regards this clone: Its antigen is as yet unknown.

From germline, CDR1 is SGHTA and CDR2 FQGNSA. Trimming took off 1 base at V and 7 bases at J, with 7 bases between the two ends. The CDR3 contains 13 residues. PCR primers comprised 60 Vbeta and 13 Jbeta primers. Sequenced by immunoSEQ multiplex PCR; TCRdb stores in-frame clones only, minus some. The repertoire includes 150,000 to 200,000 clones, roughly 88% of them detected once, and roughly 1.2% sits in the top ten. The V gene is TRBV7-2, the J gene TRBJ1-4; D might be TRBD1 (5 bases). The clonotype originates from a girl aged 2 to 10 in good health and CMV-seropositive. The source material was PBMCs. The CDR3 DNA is TGTGCCAGCAGCTTAGGGGGCGTTGAAAAACTGTTTTTT. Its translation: CASSLGGVEKLFF.